This T cell receptor beta chain stems from a study of T cells in Graves' hyperthyroidism and ophthalmopathy. Study details: Before any treatment, at initial diagnosis, peripheral blood was collected.

This clonotype appeared a few times. RNA transcripts provided the source from which TCR beta CDR3 regions were amplified. TCR CDR3 regions were first amplified by RT-PCR with HTBI primers. TCRdb re-analysed the multiplex PCR reads in MiXCR, keeping a single row per CDR3 protein. The sample lists under 700,000 distinct CDR3 sequences; over 15% were seen once. In making diagnoses, clinical symptoms, serum thyroxine and TRAb, thyroid ultrasound and orbital computed tomography were all used. The CDR3 is made up of 15 amino acids. Trimming took 1 base from V and 4 from J, leaving 11 bases between them. The V gene's germline CDR1 is LNHDA and CDR2 SQIVND (reference sequence).

The chain carries TRBV19 and TRBJ1-5; D remains ambiguous. This clonotype was sampled from a young woman with Graves' hyperthyroidism. The specimen was blood. The CDR3 nucleotides are TGTGCCAGTAGTATAGGGGCAGGTCCAAATCAGCCCCAGCATTTT. Amino acid sequence: CASSIGAGPNQPQHF.